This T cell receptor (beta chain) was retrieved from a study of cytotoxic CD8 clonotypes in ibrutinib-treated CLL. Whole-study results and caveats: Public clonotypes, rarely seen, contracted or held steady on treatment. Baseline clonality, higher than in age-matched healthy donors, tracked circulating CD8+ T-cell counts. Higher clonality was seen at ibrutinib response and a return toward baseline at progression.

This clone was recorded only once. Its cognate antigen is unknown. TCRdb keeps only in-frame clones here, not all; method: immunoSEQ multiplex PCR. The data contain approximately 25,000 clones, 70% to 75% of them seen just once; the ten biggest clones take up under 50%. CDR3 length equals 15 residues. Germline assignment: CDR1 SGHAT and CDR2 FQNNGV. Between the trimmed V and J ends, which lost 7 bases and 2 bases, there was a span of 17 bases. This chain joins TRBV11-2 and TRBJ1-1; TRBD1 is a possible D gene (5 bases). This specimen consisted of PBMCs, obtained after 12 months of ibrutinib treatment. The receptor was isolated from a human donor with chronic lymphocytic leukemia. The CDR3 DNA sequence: TGTGCCAGCACCGCGGTCGGGAGGGGAAACACTGAAGCTTTCTTT. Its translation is CASTAVGRGNTEAFF. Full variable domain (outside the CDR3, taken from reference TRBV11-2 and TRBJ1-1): EAGVAQSPRYKIIEKRQSVAFWCNPISGHATLYWYQQILGQGPKLLIQFQNNGVVDDSQLPKDRFSAERLKGVDSTLKIQPAKLEDSAVYLCASTAVGRGNTEAFFGQGTRLTVV.